What follows are 14 T cell receptor beta chains derived from one specimen sequenced in a study of shared clonotypes between healthy human individuals. Here immunoSEQ multiplex PCR was the method, and the copy in TCRdb shows in-frame clones only, minus some. The table has more than 2,000,000 clones, 85% to 95% seen once. Source material: naive CD4+ T cells sorted from blood. Sample subset: CD45RA+ positively selected. These receptors came from a young man in good health.

The gene calls are TRBV18 and TRBJ1-2; no definite D call. This CDR3 contains 13 residues. CDR1 and CDR2 (germline): KGHSH, LQKENI. Trimming took off 4 bases at V and 5 bases at J, with 11 bases between the two ends. The CDR3 spells CASSLGSSYGYTF. In DNA, the CDR3 is TGTGCCAGCTCACTCGGGTCGTCTTATGGCTACACCTTC.

The chain has TRBV9 and TRBJ2-2; 10 bases are a match to TRBD2. Germline trimming cut 4 bases from V and 4 bases from J; bases unmatched to any gene: 4. Germline CDR1 is SGDLS and CDR2 is YYNGEE. The CDR3 consists of 15 residues. Here the CDR3 DNA reads TGTGCCAGCAGCAAGAGCGGGAGGGGCACCGGGGAGCTGTTTTTT. Translation gives CASSKSGRGTGELFF.

The chain recombines TRBV5-1 with TRBJ2-5; weak D call: TRBD2 (5 bases). The CDR3 runs 13 residues. Trimming stripped 4 bases from V and 0 bases from J, with 7 bases between. Germline V lookup: CDR1 SGHRS, CDR2 YFSETQ. The CDR3 spells CASSPGYQETQYF. In DNA, the CDR3 is TGCGCCAGCAGCCCGGGGTACCAAGAGACCCAGTACTTC.

The chain joins TRBV20-1 to TRBJ2-7; possibly TRBD1 for D (6 bases). Germline-derived CDR1 and CDR2 are DFQATT and SNEGSKA (reference sequence). The CDR3 loop spans 11 amino acids. V dropped 7 bases and J dropped 7 bases, with 14 bases sitting between them. The CDR3 sequence is CSVNNQGEQYF. The CDR3 nucleotides read TGCAGTGTTAACAACCAGGGGGAGCAGTACTTC.

V and J are TRBV19 and TRBJ1-6; TRBD1 might be the D (6 bases). This CDR3 is 14 amino acids long. Germline V CDR1 and CDR2: LNHDA, SQIVND (reference sequence). The germline V and J ends were trimmed by 4 bases and 7 bases, with 11 bases remaining between them. CDR3 in DNA: TGTGCCAGTAGTACTGGACAGCCGAATTCACCCCTCCACTTT. As protein: CASSTGQPNSPLHF.

The chain has TRBV7-2 and TRBJ2-1, with D uncertain. Trimming cost V 1 base and J 15 bases, with 13 bases left between them. The CDR3 length is 12 residues. CDR1 SGHTA and CDR2 FQGNSA come from the germline V gene. The CDR3 coding sequence is TGTGCCAGCAGCTTAGGGGCTACGCGGATGTTCTTC. Protein sequence: CASSLGATRMFF.

J is TRBJ2-1 and V is TRBV7-2; 7 bases align to TRBD1. The ends lost 3 bases at V and 3 bases at J; junction bases unmatched: 5. Germline V CDR1 and CDR2: SGHTA, FQGNSA. The CDR3 runs to 15 residues. The chain's CDR3 is CASSLPGQYYNEQFF. In DNA, the CDR3 is TGTGCCAGCAGCTTGCCGGGACAGTACTACAATGAGCAGTTCTTC.

The chain recombines TRBV2 with TRBJ1-2; the D is unclear. This CDR3 spans 13 amino acids. Trimming removed 3 bases at V and 0 bases at J, with 5 bases between. Germline V gene lookup returns CDR1 SNHLY and CDR2 FYNNEI. The CDR3 bases are TGTGCCAGCAGTGAGACTTCTAACTATGGCTACACCTTC. Its protein is CASSETSNYGYTF. The full variable domain, with the rest looked up from reference TRBV2 and TRBJ1-2, is EPEVTQTPSHQVTQMGQEVILRCVPISNHLYFYWYRQILGQKVEFLVSFYNNEISEKSEIFDDQFSVERPDGSNFTLKIRSTKLEDSAMYFCASSETSNYGYTFGSGTRLTVV.

The chain couples TRBV5-4 to TRBJ2-3; TRBD2 matches at 12 bases. The germline V gene has CDR1 SGHNT and CDR2 YYREEE (reference sequence). The CDR3 has 17 residues. Trimming at V came to 0 bases and at J to 4 bases, leaving 6 bases not matched to a gene. The CDR3: CASSLETSGGFSDTQYF. CDR3 DNA sequence: TGTGCCAGCAGCTTGGAAACTAGCGGGGGGTTTTCAGATACGCAGTATTTT. Full variable domain (remainder filled in from reference TRBV5-4 and TRBJ2-3): ETGVTQSPTHLIKTRGQQVTLRCSSQSGHNTVSWYQQALGQGPQFIFQYYREEENGRGNFPPRFSGLQFPNYSSELNVNALELDDSALYLCASSLETSGGFSDTQYFGPGTRLTVL.

The V gene is TRBV6-5, the J gene TRBJ1-2; maybe TRBD1 (6 bases). The CDR3 totals 15 residues. CDR1 is MNHEY, CDR2 SVGAGI, per germline. Trimming stripped 4 bases from V and 2 bases from J, with 14 bases between. The CDR3 DNA follows: TGTGCCAGCAGTTCAACAGGGAGTTCGAACTATGGCTACACCTTC. Translating it yields CASSSTGSSNYGYTF.

V gene TRBV11-2 combines with J gene TRBJ2-6; 8 positions agree with TRBD1. Trimming removed 5 bases from V and 4 bases from J; junction bases left unmatched: 4. Germline V gene data show CDR1 as SGHAT and CDR2 as FQNNGV. The CDR3 runs to 15 residues. The CDR3 protein is CASSQGATGANVLTF. Written as DNA, the CDR3 is TGTGCCAGCAGCCAGGGGGCGACAGGGGCCAACGTCCTGACTTTC.

This rearrangement joins TRBV28 to TRBJ1-5; D is perhaps TRBD1 (5 bases). Germline values: CDR1 MDHEN, CDR2 SYDVKM. The CDR3 is 16 residues long. V was trimmed by 3 bases and J by 1 base, leaving 13 bases between them. The CDR3 coding sequence is TGTGCCAGCAGTTTTGAGGGGACCCTAAGCAATCAGCCCCAGCATTTT. Encoded protein: CASSFEGTLSNQPQHF.

On this clone: Other DNA sequences in this specimen translate into the identical CDR3. This chain uses TRBV7-2 with TRBJ2-7; 7 bases align to TRBD1. V lost 0 bases to trimming and J lost 4 bases; unmatched junction nucleotides: 0. This CDR3 contains 13 residues. CDR1 SGHTA and CDR2 FQGNSA come from the germline V gene. CDR3 residues: CASSLARGYEQYF. The CDR3 nucleotides read TGTGCCAGCAGCTTAGCCAGGGGGTACGAGCAGTACTTC.

The V call is TRBV6-1, the J call TRBJ2-3; 10 bases align to TRBD2. Germline assignment: CDR1 MNHNS and CDR2 SASEGT. V dropped 2 bases and J dropped 2; count of bases not matched to a gene: 13. The CDR3 contains 19 residues. The CDR3, as DNA: TGTGCCAGCAGTGAATGGTCTAGCGGGGGTCCCCCTTCCACAGATACGCAGTATTTT. This codes for CASSEWSSGGPPSTDTQYF.